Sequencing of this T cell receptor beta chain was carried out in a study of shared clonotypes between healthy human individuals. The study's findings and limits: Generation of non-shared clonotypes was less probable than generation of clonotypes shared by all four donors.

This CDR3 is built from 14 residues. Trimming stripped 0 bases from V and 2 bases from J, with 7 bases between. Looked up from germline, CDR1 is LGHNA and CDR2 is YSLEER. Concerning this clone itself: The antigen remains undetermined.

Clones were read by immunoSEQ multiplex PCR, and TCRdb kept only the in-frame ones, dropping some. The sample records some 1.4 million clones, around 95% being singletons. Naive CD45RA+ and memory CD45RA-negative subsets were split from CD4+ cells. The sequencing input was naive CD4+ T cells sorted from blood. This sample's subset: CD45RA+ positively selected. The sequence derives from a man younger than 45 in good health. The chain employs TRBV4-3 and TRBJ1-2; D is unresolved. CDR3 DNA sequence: TGCGCCAGCAGCCAAGAGCCAGCCAACTATGGCTACACCTTC. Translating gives CASSQEPANYGYTF.